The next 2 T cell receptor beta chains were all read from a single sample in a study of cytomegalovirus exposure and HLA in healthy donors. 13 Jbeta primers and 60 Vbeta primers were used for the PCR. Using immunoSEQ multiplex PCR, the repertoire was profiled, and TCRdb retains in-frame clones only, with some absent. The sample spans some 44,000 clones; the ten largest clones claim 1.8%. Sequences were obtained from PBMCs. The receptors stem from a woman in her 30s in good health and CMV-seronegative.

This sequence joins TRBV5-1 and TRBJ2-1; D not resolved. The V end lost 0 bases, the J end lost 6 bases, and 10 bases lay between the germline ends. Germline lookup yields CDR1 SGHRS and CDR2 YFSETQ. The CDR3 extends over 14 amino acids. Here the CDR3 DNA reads TGCGCCAGCAGCTTGGACCTGGCCCCCAATGAGCAGTTCTTC. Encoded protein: CASSLDLAPNEQFF.

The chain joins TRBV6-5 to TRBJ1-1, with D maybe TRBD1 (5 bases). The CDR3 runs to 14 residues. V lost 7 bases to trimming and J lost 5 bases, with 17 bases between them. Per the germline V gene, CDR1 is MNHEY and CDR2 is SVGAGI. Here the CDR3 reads CASIKKIRDTEAFF. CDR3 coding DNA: TGTGCCAGCATCAAAAAAATCAGGGATACTGAAGCTTTCTTT.